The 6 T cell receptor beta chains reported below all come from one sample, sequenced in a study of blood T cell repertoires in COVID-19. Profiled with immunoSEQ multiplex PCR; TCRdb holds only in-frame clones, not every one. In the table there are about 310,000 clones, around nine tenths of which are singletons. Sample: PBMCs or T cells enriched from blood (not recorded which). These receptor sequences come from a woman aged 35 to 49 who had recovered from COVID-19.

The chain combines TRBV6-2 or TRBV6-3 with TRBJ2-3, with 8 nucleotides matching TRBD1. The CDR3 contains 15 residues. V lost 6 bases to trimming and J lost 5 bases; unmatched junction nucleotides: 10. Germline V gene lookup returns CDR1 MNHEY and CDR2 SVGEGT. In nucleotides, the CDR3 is TGTGCCAGCAGCTCGGACAGGGAGGTCGGAGATACGCAGTATTTT. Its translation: CASSSDREVGDTQYF.

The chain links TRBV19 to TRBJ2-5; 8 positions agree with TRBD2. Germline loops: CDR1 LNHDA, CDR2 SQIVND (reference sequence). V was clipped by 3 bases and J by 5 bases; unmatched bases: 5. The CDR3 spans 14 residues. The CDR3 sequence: CASSMTGGGETQYF. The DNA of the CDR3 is TGTGCCAGTAGTATGACGGGAGGGGGTGAGACCCAGTACTTC. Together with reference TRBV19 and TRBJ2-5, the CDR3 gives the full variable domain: DGGITQSPKYLFRKEGQNVTLSCEQNLNHDAMYWYRQDPGQGLRLIYYSQIVNDFQKGDIAEGYSVSREKKESFPLTVTSAQKNPTAFYLCASSMTGGGETQYFGPGTRLLVL.

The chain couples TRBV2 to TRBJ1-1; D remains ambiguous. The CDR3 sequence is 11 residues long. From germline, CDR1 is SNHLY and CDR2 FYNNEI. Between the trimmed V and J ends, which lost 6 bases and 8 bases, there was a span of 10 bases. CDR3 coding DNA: TGTGCCAGCAGGGGCCCCACGGAAGCTTTCTTT. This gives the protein CASRGPTEAFF. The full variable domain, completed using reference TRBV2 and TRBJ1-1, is EPEVTQTPSHQVTQMGQEVILRCVPISNHLYFYWYRQILGQKVEFLVSFYNNEISEKSEIFDDQFSVERPDGSNFTLKIRSTKLEDSAMYFCASRGPTEAFFGQGTRLTVV.

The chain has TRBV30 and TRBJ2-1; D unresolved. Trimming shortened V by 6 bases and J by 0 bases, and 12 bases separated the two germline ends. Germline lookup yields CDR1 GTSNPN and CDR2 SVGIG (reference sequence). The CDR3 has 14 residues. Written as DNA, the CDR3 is TGTGCCTGCCTGAGCCGTCGCTCCTACAATGAGCAGTTCTTC. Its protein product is CACLSRRSYNEQFF.

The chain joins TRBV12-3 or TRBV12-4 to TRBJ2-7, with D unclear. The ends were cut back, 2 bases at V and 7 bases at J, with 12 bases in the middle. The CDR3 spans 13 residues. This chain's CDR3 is CASSLILGAEQYF. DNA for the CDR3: TGTGCCAGCAGTTTAATTTTGGGCGCAGAGCAGTACTTC.

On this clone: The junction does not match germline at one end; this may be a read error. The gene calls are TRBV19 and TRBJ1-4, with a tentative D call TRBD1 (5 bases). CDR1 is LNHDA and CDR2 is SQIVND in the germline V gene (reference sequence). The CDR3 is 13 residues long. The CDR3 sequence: CASSMVAGRLPAF. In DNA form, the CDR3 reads TGTGCCAGTAGTATGGTGGCGGGGCGACTACCCGCTTTT. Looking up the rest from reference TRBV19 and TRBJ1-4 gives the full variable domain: DGGITQSPKYLFRKEGQNVTLSCEQNLNHDAMYWYRQDPGQGLRLIYYSQIVNDFQKGDIAEGYSVSREKKESFPLTVTSAQKNPTAFYLCASSMVAGRLPAFGSGTQLSVL.